This T cell receptor (beta chain) stems from a study of T-cell memory formation after mild COVID-19. Points from the study as a whole: The study found balanced CD4/CD8 in clones contracting day 15 to 85 and a CD4+ lean in later expanders.

Turning to this clonotype: What it recognizes is unknown.

One entry per CDR3 protein results from TCRdb running MiXCR on the 5' RACE reads. The repertoire includes 400,000 to 500,000 distinct CDR3 sequences, over 15% of them detected once, and 8.4% sits in the top ten. The sequencing sample was made of PBMCs or a T cell subset sorted from them (not recorded which). The receptor was derived from an adult woman who had mild COVID-19 (a few samples of this study predate the infection). Cell type and time point are not known.

Written as DNA, the CDR3 is TGCAGTGCTGAAGTCTACGGGGAGCAGTACTTC. It translates to CSAEVYGEQYF. The chain has TRBV20-1 and TRBJ2-7; D call uncertain. The CDR3 is 11 amino acids. V dropped 5 bases and J dropped 7 bases, with 12 bases sitting between them. CDR1 and CDR2 from the germline V gene are DFQATT and SNEGSKA (reference sequence).